Shown below are 30 T cell receptor beta chains from a single sample sequenced in a study of Tregs in tolerant kidney transplant recipients. Profiled with immunoSEQ multiplex PCR; TCRdb holds only in-frame clones, not every one. The sample lists about 72,000 clones; more than 90% were seen once. The specimen was CD8+ T cells from blood, collected before the transplant. These receptors originate from a human donor who received a combined kidney and bone marrow transplant.

V and J are TRBV5-1 and TRBJ1-1; D might be TRBD1 (6 bases). Trimming took 1 base from V and 2 from J, leaving 24 bases between them. Per germline, CDR1 SGHRS and CDR2 YFSETQ. The CDR3 is 19 residues long. This chain's CDR3 is CASSLFVGTPNGPNTEAFF. Written as DNA, the CDR3 is TGCGCCAGCAGCTTGTTTGTCGGGACACCAAACGGGCCAAACACTGAAGCTTTCTTT.

J is TRBJ1-5 and V is TRBV19; TRBD1 is a possible D gene (6 bases). Germline loops: CDR1 LNHDA, CDR2 SQIVND (reference sequence). Trimming removed 0 bases at V and 5 bases at J, with 14 bases between. The CDR3 loop spans 16 amino acids. The CDR3 here is CASSIDFAGEYQPQHF. In DNA form, the CDR3 reads TGTGCCAGTAGTATAGATTTTGCAGGGGAGTATCAGCCCCAGCATTTT.

The chain employs TRBV6-1 and TRBJ1-2, with D possibly matching TRBD1 (5 bases). This CDR3 region has 16 residues. Trimming stripped 0 bases from V and 4 bases from J, with 15 bases between. In germline, CDR1 is MNHNS, CDR2 SASEGT. The CDR3 coding sequence is TGTGCCAGCAGTGAAGCGCCCATCACGGGGGGCTATGGCTACACCTTC. Amino acid sequence: CASSEAPITGGYGYTF.

J is TRBJ2-7 and V is TRBV6-5, with unresolved D. The ends were cut back, 6 bases at V and 2 bases at J, with 14 bases in the middle. Germline CDR1 and CDR2: MNHEY and SVGAGI. The CDR3 is made up of 14 amino acids. CDR3 in amino acids: CASRVQYFAYEQYF. The CDR3 coding sequence is TGTGCCAGCAGGGTACAGTATTTCGCCTACGAGCAGTACTTC.

The chain has TRBV27 and TRBJ2-7; tentative D call: TRBD2 (6 bases). The CDR3 is 13 amino acids. Germline CDR1 reads MNHEY; CDR2 reads SMNVEV (reference sequence). Trimming shortened V by 3 bases and J by 4 bases, and 10 bases separated the two germline ends. Written as DNA, the CDR3 is TGTGCCAGCAGTTTCACGGGGGAATACGAGCAGTACTTC. Residues: CASSFTGEYEQYF.

This chain links TRBV6-1 with TRBJ1-2, with a tentative D call TRBD1 (6 bases). Trimming took off 7 bases at V and 7 bases at J, with 16 bases between the two ends. Germline values: CDR1 MNHNS, CDR2 SASEGT. The CDR3 extends over 13 amino acids. CDR3 in amino acids: CASTRRGAAGYTF. The CDR3 DNA reads TGTGCCAGCACTCGACGGGGGGCGGCTGGCTACACCTTC.

This rearrangement joins TRBV19 to TRBJ2-2; D might be TRBD2 (6 bases). Per germline, CDR1 LNHDA and CDR2 SQIVND (reference sequence). The germline V and J ends were trimmed by 1 base and 3 bases, with 9 bases remaining between them. The CDR3 loop spans 15 amino acids. The CDR3 DNA follows: TGTGCCAGTAGTATAGCGGGAGTTGACACCGGGGAGCTGTTTTTT. It codes for CASSIAGVDTGELFF. Based on the CDR3 plus reference TRBV19 and TRBJ2-2, the full variable domain is DGGITQSPKYLFRKEGQNVTLSCEQNLNHDAMYWYRQDPGQGLRLIYYSQIVNDFQKGDIAEGYSVSREKKESFPLTVTSAQKNPTAFYLCASSIAGVDTGELFFGEGSRLTVL.

This chain links TRBV19 with TRBJ2-7; TRBD1 is a possible D gene (6 bases). Trimming removed 3 bases at V and 0 bases at J, with 12 bases between. Germline V gene sequence: CDR1 LNHDA, CDR2 SQIVND (reference sequence). CDR3 length: 15 residues. CDR3 protein: CASSIAGASSYEQYF. The CDR3 DNA reads as TGTGCCAGTAGTATTGCAGGGGCGAGCTCCTACGAGCAGTACTTC.

The chain recombines TRBV4-3 with TRBJ2-3; 9 bases fit TRBD1. J lost 4 bases, V lost 3 bases, and 5 bases had no gene match. The CDR3 loop spans 15 amino acids. Germline-derived CDR1 and CDR2 are LGHNA and YSLEER. CDR3 in amino acids: CASSQGQGFSDTQYF. The DNA of the CDR3 is TGCGCCAGCAGCCAGGGACAGGGTTTTTCAGATACGCAGTATTTT.

The chain has TRBV11-2 and TRBJ2-5, with TRBD2 as a possible D gene (7 bases). The germline V gene has CDR1 SGHAT and CDR2 FQNNGV. The CDR3 is 14 residues long. The V end was cut by 8 bases, the J end by 4 bases, with 17 bases between. The CDR3 DNA follows: TGTGCCAGCTCCGAGGGGGGGTCAGGAGAGACCCAGTACTTC. Residues: CASSEGGSGETQYF. The whole variable domain, filled in from reference TRBV11-2 and TRBJ2-5, reads EAGVAQSPRYKIIEKRQSVAFWCNPISGHATLYWYQQILGQGPKLLIQFQNNGVVDDSQLPKDRFSAERLKGVDSTLKIQPAKLEDSAVYLCASSEGGSGETQYFGPGTRLLVL.

The rearrangement uses TRBV12-5 and TRBJ2-5; 13 nucleotides align to TRBD2. This CDR3 comprises 16 residues. V lost 10 bases to trimming and J lost 6 bases; unmatched junction nucleotides: 14. CDR1 and CDR2 from the germline V gene are LGHNT and FRNRAP. As DNA, the CDR3 is TGTGCTACCTCAACCCCCACTAGCGGGAGGGAAAAGACCCAGTACTTC. It is translated as CATSTPTSGREKTQYF.

The CDR3 protein is CASSPFFVGLVSNTYNEQFF. As DNA, the CDR3 is TGTGCCAGCAGCCCCTTCTTTGTGGGACTAGTGAGCAACACCTACAATGAGCAGTTCTTC. This rearrangement joins TRBV4-2 to TRBJ2-1; 8 bases match TRBD2. The V segment lost 4 bases and the J segment 2 bases; nucleotides outside the gene matches: 19. Germline CDR1 is LGHNA and CDR2 is YNFKEQ. The CDR3 runs 20 residues.

The rearrangement uses TRBV15 and TRBJ1-1, with 7 bases identical to TRBD1. V shed 4 bases, J shed 10 bases, and the junction held 12 bases outside the gene matches. CDR3 size: 14 residues. Germline CDR1 LNHNV, CDR2 YYDKDF (reference sequence). For the CDR3, the DNA is TGTGCCACCAGCACAACTCGGGACAGTAGGGGAGCTTTCTTT. Protein: CATSTTRDSRGAFF.

This clone appeared once. The chain has TRBV4-2 and TRBJ2-1, with D perhaps matching TRBD1 (6 bases). Trimming removed 5 bases at V and 5 bases at J, with 19 bases between. Germline loops: CDR1 LGHNA, CDR2 YNFKEQ. The CDR3 runs 16 residues. Here the CDR3 DNA reads TGTGCCAGCAGCACTATTCTCAGGGGTGAGGACAATGAGCAGTTCTTC. This sequence encodes CASSTILRGEDNEQFF.

V is TRBV9 and J is TRBJ2-5, with D possibly matching TRBD2 (5 bases). The V and J ends lost 0 bases and 5 bases respectively, with 8 bases between them. The CDR3 totals 13 residues. CDR1 is SGDLS, CDR2 YYNGEE, per germline. CDR3 coding DNA: TGTGCCAGCAGCGTAGGAGGCGGGGAGACCCAGTACTTC. Its translation is CASSVGGGETQYF.

The chain couples TRBV5-6 to TRBJ2-1, with TRBD2 matching 10 bases. V dropped 5 bases and J dropped 8; count of bases not matched to a gene: 7. CDR1 SGHDT and CDR2 YYEEEE come from the germline V gene. This CDR3 has 14 residues. Written as DNA, the CDR3 is TGTGCCAGCAGTGAGGGACTAGCGACCGATGAGCAGTTCTTC. Residues: CASSEGLATDEQFF.

This sequence joins TRBV7-2 and TRBJ1-3, with D possibly TRBD1 on 6 matching bases. This CDR3 is 17 amino acids long. Germline V gene sequence: CDR1 SGHTA, CDR2 FQGNSA. The V end lost 5 bases, the J end lost 0 bases, and 17 bases lay between the germline ends. The CDR3 DNA sequence: TGTGCCAGCAGCAATACAGGGAAACCCTTCTCTGGAAACACCATATATTTT. This codes for CASSNTGKPFSGNTIYF.

This chain links TRBV19 with TRBJ1-2; a weak D match, TRBD1 (5 bases). The CDR3 runs to 15 residues. Trimming took off 3 bases at V and 0 bases at J, with 11 bases between the two ends. Germline assignment: CDR1 LNHDA and CDR2 SQIVND (reference sequence). In DNA, the CDR3 is TGTGCCAGTAGTATTAGGAACAGGCCTAACTATGGCTACACCTTC. Its protein is CASSIRNRPNYGYTF. Based on the CDR3 plus reference TRBV19 and TRBJ1-2, the full variable domain is DGGITQSPKYLFRKEGQNVTLSCEQNLNHDAMYWYRQDPGQGLRLIYYSQIVNDFQKGDIAEGYSVSREKKESFPLTVTSAQKNPTAFYLCASSIRNRPNYGYTFGSGTRLTVV.

The chain employs TRBV19 and TRBJ1-1; 7 bases map to TRBD1. V dropped 3 bases and J dropped 4; count of bases not matched to a gene: 8. Germline CDR1 and CDR2: LNHDA and SQIVND (reference sequence). The CDR3 has 15 amino acids. CDR3 residues: CASSIRRGLRTEAFF. The CDR3 DNA follows: TGTGCCAGTAGTATTCGTAGGGGGCTTCGCACTGAAGCTTTCTTT.

The chain combines TRBV7-9 with TRBJ2-1; D possibly corresponds to TRBD1 (5 bases). Germline V gene lookup returns CDR1 SEHNR and CDR2 FQNEAQ (reference sequence). This CDR3 has 12 amino acids. V was clipped by 6 bases and J by 11 bases, with 14 bases between them. CDR3 sequence: CASSGASPQQFF. The CDR3, as DNA: TGTGCCAGCAGTGGGGCCTCCCCGCAGCAGTTCTTC.

The rearrangement uses TRBV7-9 and TRBJ1-2, with D possibly matching TRBD1 (6 bases). Germline V CDR1 and CDR2: SEHNR, FQNEAQ (reference sequence). The CDR3 is made up of 15 amino acids. Trimming took off 5 bases at V and 0 bases at J, with 13 bases between the two ends. The CDR3 reads CASSPTGPTNYGYTF. Written as DNA, the CDR3 is TGTGCCAGCAGCCCAACAGGGCCTACTAACTATGGCTACACCTTC. Supplemented by reference TRBV7-9 and TRBJ1-2, the full variable domain reads DTGVSQNPRHKITKRGQNVTFRCDPISEHNRLYWYRQTLGQGPEFLTYFQNEAQLEKSRLLSDRFSAERPKGSFSTLEIQRTEQGDSAMYLCASSPTGPTNYGYTFGSGTRLTVV.

In this sample, this clone turned up once. The rearrangement joins TRBV4-2 to TRBJ1-2; D call uncertain. Between the trimmed V and J ends, which lost 0 bases and 4 bases, there was a span of 9 bases. The CDR3 has 14 residues. From germline, CDR1 is LGHNA and CDR2 YNFKEQ. CDR3 loop: CASSQDLGSYGYTF. CDR3 nucleotide sequence: TGTGCCAGCAGCCAAGATCTAGGAAGCTATGGCTACACCTTC.

CDR3 in amino acids: CASSPARGSSVNEQFF. CDR3 DNA: TGTGCCAGCAGCCCCGCCCGGGGATCTTCGGTCAATGAGCAGTTCTTC. V usage is TRBV9 and J usage is TRBJ2-1; possible D gene TRBD2, 5 bases. The CDR3 has 16 amino acids. The germline V and J ends were trimmed by 4 bases and 6 bases, with 20 bases remaining between them. Germline V gene sequence: CDR1 SGDLS, CDR2 YYNGEE.

V is TRBV7-9 and J is TRBJ2-1, with D perhaps TRBD2 (6 bases). V shed 7 bases and J shed 0 bases, with 25 bases lying between them. The CDR3 is 19 residues long. Germline V gene sequence: CDR1 SEHNR, CDR2 FQNEAQ (reference sequence). CDR3: CASTQWGGGDPSSYNEQFF. In DNA, the CDR3 is TGTGCCAGCACCCAGTGGGGAGGCGGGGATCCCAGCTCCTACAATGAGCAGTTCTTC.

J is TRBJ1-1 and V is TRBV9, with D unresolved. This CDR3 contains 12 residues. Trimming pared 0 bases from V and 3 bases from J, leaving 3 bases between. Germline CDR1 SGDLS, CDR2 YYNGEE. The CDR3 coding sequence is TGTGCCAGCAGCGTAGTAGACACTGAAGCTTTCTTT. Translated: CASSVVDTEAFF. The entire variable domain, with the rest obtained from reference TRBV9 and TRBJ1-1, is as follows: DSGVTQTPKHLITATGQRVTLRCSPRSGDLSVYWYQQSLDQGLQFLIQYYNGEERAKGNILERFSAQQFPDLHSELNLSSLELGDSALYFCASSVVDTEAFFGQGTRLTVV.

This clone has a handful of counts. V and J are TRBV29-1 and TRBJ1-2; 8 positions match TRBD1. The CDR3 runs to 13 residues. Germline V CDR1 and CDR2: SQVTM, ANQGSEA. With V trimmed by 7 bases and J by 1 base, 5 bases remained unmatched. DNA for the CDR3: TGCAGCGCCCTGACAGGGGATAACTATGGCTACACCTTC. It is translated as CSALTGDNYGYTF.

V is TRBV7-3 and J is TRBJ2-1; 10 nucleotides match TRBD2. This CDR3 comprises 17 residues. Germline V gives CDR1 SGHTA, CDR2 FQGTGA. V was clipped by 5 bases and J by 6 bases; unmatched bases: 13. CDR3 residues: CASSLVVAGGDPNEQFF. The DNA for the CDR3 is TGTGCCAGCAGCCTAGTAGTAGCGGGAGGTGATCCCAATGAGCAGTTCTTC.

V and J are TRBV27 and TRBJ1-1, with D perhaps matching TRBD1 (5 bases). This CDR3 comprises 16 residues. CDR1 is MNHEY, CDR2 SMNVEV, per germline (reference sequence). The V end lost 6 bases, the J end lost 1 base, and 18 bases lay between the germline ends. CDR3 nucleotide sequence: TGTGCCAGCAGGCCCCCGGCGCAGGGATGGAACACTGAAGCTTTCTTT. It specifies CASRPPAQGWNTEAFF.

This chain connects TRBV27 to TRBJ2-5; a weak D match, TRBD1 (6 bases). The V end lost 3 bases, the J end lost 3 bases, and 14 bases lay between the germline ends. CDR1 MNHEY and CDR2 SMNVEV come from the germline V gene (reference sequence). The CDR3 runs 15 residues. As DNA, the CDR3 is TGTGCCAGCAGTTTTTATTCCGGGACAAAAGAGACCCAGTACTTC. It translates to CASSFYSGTKETQYF.

This sequence joins TRBV9 and TRBJ2-5; 10 bases align to TRBD1. CDR3 size: 15 residues. Germline values: CDR1 SGDLS, CDR2 YYNGEE. V lost 4 bases and J lost 3; bases outside the gene matches: 6. In DNA, the CDR3 is TGTGCCAGCAGCAGATCCGGGACAGGGGAAGAGACCCAGTACTTC. Residues: CASSRSGTGEETQYF.